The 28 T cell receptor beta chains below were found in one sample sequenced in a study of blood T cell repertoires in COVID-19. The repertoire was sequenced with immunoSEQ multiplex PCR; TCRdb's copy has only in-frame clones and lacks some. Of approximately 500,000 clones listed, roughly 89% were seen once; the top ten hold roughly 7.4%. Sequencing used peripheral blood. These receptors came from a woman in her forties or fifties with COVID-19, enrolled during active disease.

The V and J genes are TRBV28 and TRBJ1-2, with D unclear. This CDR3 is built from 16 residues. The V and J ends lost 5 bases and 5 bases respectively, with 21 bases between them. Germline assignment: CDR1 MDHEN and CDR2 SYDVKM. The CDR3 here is CASSPPRWAGIYGYTF. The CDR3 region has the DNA TGTGCCAGCAGTCCCCCACGGTGGGCAGGTATTTATGGCTACACCTTC.

CDR3 in DNA: TGTGCCAGCAGCTCAGGCGTTTTCGGATACGAGCAGTACTTC. It codes for CASSSGVFGYEQYF. This chain connects TRBV5-6 to TRBJ2-7; D remains unclear. Germline V gives CDR1 SGHDT, CDR2 YYEEEE. The CDR3 has 14 amino acids. V lost 3 bases and J lost 4, with 14 bases in between. Full variable domain (remainder filled in from reference TRBV5-6 and TRBJ2-7): DAGVTQSPTHLIKTRGQQVTLRCSPKSGHDTVSWYQQALGQGPQFIFQYYEEEERQRGNFPDRFSGHQFPNYSSELNVNALLLGDSALYLCASSSGVFGYEQYFGPGTRLTVT.

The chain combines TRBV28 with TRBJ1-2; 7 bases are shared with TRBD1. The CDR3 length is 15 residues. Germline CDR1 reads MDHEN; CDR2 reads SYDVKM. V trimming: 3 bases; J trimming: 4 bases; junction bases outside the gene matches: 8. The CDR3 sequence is CASSFGDRESYGYTF. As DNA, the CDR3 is TGTGCCAGCAGTTTTGGAGACAGGGAAAGCTATGGCTACACCTTC.

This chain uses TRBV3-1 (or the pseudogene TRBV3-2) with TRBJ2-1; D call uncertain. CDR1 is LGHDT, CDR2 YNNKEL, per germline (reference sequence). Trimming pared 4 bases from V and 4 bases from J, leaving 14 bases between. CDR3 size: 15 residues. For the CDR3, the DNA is TGTGCCAGCAGCCTCCCAGGCGTTGGATACAATGAGCAGTTCTTC. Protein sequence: CASSLPGVGYNEQFF.

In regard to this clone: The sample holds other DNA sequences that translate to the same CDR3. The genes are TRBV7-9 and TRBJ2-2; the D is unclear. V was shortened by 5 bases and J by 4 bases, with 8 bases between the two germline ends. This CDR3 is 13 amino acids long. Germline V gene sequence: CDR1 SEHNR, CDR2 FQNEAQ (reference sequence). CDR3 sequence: CASSITGTGELFF. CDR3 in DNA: TGTGCCAGCAGCATTACGGGCACCGGGGAGCTGTTTTTT.

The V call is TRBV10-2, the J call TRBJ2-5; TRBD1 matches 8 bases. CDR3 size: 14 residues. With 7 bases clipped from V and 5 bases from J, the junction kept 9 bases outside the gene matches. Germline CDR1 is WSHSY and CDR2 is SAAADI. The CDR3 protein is CASTGTGVGETQYF. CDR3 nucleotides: TGCGCCAGCACCGGGACAGGTGTCGGGGAGACCCAGTACTTC.

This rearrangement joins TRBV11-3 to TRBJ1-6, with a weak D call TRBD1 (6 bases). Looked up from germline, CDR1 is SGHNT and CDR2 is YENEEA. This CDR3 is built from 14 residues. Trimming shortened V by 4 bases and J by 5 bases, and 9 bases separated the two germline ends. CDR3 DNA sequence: TGTGCCAGCAGCTGGGGGCACAATAATTCACCCCTCCACTTT. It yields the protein CASSWGHNNSPLHF.

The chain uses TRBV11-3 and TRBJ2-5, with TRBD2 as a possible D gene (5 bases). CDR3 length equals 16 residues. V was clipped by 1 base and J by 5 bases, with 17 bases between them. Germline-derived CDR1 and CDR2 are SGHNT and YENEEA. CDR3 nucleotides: TGTGCCAGCAGCTTAGGTTCTAGGAGGAACCCTGAGACCCAGTACTTC. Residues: CASSLGSRRNPETQYF.

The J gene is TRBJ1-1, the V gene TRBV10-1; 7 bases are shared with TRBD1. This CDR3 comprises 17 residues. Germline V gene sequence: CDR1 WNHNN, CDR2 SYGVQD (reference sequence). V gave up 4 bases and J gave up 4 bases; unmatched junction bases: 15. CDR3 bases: TGCGCCAGCAGTGGGGGATATCAGGGGGACGAGAGCACTGAAGCTTTCTTT. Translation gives CASSGGYQGDESTEAFF.

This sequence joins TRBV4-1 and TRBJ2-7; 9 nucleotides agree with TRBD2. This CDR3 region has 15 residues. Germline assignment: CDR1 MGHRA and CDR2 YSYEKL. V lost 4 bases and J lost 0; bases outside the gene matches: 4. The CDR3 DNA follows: TGCGCCAGCAGCCGTCTAGCGGGGCCCTCCTACGAGCAGTACTTC. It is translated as CASSRLAGPSYEQYF.

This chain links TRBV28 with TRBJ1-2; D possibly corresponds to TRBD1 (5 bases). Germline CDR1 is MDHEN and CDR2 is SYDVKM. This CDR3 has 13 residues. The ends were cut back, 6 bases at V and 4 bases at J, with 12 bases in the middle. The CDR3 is CASRQGGSYGYTF. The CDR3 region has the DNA TGTGCCAGCAGGCAGGGTGGTTCCTATGGCTACACCTTC.

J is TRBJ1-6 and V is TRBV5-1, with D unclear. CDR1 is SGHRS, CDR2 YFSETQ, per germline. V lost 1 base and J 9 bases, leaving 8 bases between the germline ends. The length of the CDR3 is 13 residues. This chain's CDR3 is CASSLSDGSPLHF. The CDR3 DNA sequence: TGCGCCAGCAGCTTGTCAGATGGTTCACCCCTCCACTTT.

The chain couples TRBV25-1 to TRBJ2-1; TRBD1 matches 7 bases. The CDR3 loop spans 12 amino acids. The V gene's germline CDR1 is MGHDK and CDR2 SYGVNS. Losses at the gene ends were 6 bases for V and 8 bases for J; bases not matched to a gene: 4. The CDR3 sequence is CASRGQKDEQFF. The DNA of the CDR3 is TGTGCCAGCAGGGGACAGAAGGATGAGCAGTTCTTC.

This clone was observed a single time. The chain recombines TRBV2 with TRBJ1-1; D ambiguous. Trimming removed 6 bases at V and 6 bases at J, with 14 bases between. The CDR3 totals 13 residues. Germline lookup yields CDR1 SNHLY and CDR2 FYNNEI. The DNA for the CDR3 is TGTGCCAGCAGATATTTAACTACTCCTGAAGCTTTCTTT. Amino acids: CASRYLTTPEAFF. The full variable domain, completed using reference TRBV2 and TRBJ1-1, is EPEVTQTPSHQVTQMGQEVILRCVPISNHLYFYWYRQILGQKVEFLVSFYNNEISEKSEIFDDQFSVERPDGSNFTLKIRSTKLEDSAMYFCASRYLTTPEAFFGQGTRLTVV.

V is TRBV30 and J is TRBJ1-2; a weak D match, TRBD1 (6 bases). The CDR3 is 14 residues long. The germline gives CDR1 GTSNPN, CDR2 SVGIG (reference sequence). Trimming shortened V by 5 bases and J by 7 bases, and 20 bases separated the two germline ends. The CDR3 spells CAWVLQTGGGGYTF. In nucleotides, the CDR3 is TGTGCCTGGGTACTTCAGACAGGAGGAGGTGGCTACACCTTC.

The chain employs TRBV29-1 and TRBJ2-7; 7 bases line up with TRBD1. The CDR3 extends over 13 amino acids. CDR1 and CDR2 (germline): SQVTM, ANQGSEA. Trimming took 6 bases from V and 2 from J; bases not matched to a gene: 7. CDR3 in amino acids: CSVTGTVAYEQYF. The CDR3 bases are TGCAGCGTGACCGGGACAGTTGCCTACGAGCAGTACTTC.

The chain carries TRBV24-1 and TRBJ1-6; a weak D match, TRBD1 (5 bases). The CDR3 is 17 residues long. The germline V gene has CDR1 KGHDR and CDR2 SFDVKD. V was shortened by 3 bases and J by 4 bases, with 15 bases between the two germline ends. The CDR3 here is CATSDRDLGVYNSPLHF. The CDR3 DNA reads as TGTGCCACCAGTGATCGCGACCTAGGGGTTTATAATTCACCCCTCCACTTT.

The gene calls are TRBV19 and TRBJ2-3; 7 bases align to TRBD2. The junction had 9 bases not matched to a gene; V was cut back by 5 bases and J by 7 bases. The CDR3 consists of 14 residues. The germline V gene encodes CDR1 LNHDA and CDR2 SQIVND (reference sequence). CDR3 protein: CASSQTAGGNTQYF. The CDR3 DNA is TGTGCCAGTAGTCAAACCGCCGGGGGGAATACGCAGTATTTT.

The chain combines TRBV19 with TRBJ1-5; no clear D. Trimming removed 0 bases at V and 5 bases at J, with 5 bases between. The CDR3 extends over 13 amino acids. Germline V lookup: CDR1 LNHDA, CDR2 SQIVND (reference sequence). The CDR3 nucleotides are TGTGCCAGTAGTATAGATATCGATCAGCCCCAGCATTTT. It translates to CASSIDIDQPQHF.

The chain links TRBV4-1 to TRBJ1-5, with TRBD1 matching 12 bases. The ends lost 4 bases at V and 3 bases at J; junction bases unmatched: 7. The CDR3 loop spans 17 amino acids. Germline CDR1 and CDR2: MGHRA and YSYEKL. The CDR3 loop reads CASSPLGTGGSNQPQHF. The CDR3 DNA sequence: TGCGCCAGCAGCCCATTGGGGACAGGGGGCTCCAATCAGCCCCAGCATTTT.

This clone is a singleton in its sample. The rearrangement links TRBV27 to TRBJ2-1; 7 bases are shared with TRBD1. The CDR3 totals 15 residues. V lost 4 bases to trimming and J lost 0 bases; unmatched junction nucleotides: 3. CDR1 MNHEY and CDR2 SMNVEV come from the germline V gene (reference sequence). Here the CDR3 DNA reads TGTGCCAGCAGTTCGGGACAGATCTCCTACAATGAGCAGTTCTTC. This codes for CASSSGQISYNEQFF.

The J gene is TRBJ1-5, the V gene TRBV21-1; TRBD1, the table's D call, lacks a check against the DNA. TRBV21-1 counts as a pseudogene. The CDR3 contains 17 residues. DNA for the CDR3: TGTGCCAGCAGCAAAGGCGTGACAGGGGAGAGCAATCAGCCCCAGCATTTT. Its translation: CASSKGVTGESNQPQHF.

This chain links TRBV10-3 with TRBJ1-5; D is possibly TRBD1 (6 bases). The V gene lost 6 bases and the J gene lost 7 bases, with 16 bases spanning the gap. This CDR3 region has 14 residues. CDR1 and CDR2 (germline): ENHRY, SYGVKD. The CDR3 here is CAISDTGLGQPQHF. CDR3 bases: TGTGCCATCAGCGATACAGGGTTGGGACAGCCCCAGCATTTT.

The CDR3 protein is CASSQEGTVSGNTIYF. The CDR3 bases are TGTGCCAGCAGCCAAGAAGGGACAGTCTCTGGAAACACCATATATTTT. The gene calls are TRBV4-2 and TRBJ1-3; 7 bases are shared with TRBD1. The CDR3 loop spans 16 amino acids. The J segment lost 0 bases and the V segment lost 0 bases, leaving 2 bases of the junction unmatched. Looked up from germline, CDR1 is LGHNA and CDR2 is YNFKEQ.

CDR3 sequence reads: CASRHVGAGGEYTQYF. The CDR3 DNA is TGTGCCAGCAGACACGTTGGAGCGGGGGGCGAGTATACGCAGTATTTT. This chain joins TRBV5-4 and TRBJ2-3, with TRBD2 matching over 9 bases. The ends lost 5 bases at V and 7 bases at J; junction bases unmatched: 14. The CDR3 is 16 amino acids. The germline V gene has CDR1 SGHNT and CDR2 YYREEE (reference sequence). Full variable domain (outside the CDR3, taken from reference TRBV5-4 and TRBJ2-3): ETGVTQSPTHLIKTRGQQVTLRCSSQSGHNTVSWYQQALGQGPQFIFQYYREEENGRGNFPPRFSGLQFPNYSSELNVNALELDDSALYLCASRHVGAGGEYTQYFGPGTRLTVL.

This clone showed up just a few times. The CDR3 DNA reads as TGTGCCAGCGGGGGGTGGGACAGGGGCGTCACAGATACGCAGTATTTT. Translated, it gives CASGGWDRGVTDTQYF. The chain recombines TRBV2 with TRBJ2-3; TRBD1 matches at 10 bases. CDR3 size: 16 residues. Per germline, CDR1 SNHLY and CDR2 FYNNEI. J lost 2 bases, V lost 8 bases, and 10 bases had no gene match.

The CDR3 protein is CASSTRARGQDEQYF. As DNA, the CDR3 is TGCGCCAGCAGCACGCGTGCCAGGGGGCAGGACGAGCAGTACTTC. The rearrangement uses TRBV5-1 and TRBJ2-7; 8 bases are shared with TRBD1. The CDR3 covers 15 residues. Unmatched junction bases numbered 11, after V lost 4 bases and J lost 5 bases. CDR1 and CDR2 (germline): SGHRS, YFSETQ.

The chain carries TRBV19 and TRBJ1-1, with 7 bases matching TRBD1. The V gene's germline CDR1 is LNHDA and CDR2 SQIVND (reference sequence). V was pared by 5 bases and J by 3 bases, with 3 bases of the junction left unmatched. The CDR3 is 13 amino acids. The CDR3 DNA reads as TGTGCCAGTAGTCCGGGACAGTACACTGAAGCTTTCTTT. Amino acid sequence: CASSPGQYTEAFF.